One sample yielded the 9 T cell receptor beta chains listed below, sequenced in a study of radiation and T cells in renal cell carcinoma. Regarding treatment: 15 Gy SBRT to primary tumor, nephrectomy 4 weeks later. Measured with immunoSEQ multiplex PCR; TCRdb has only the in-frame clones, and not every one. The sample yields about 18,000 clones, around 50% seen once. Source: tumor tissue, taken from a patient whose treatment included radiotherapy and nephrectomy. The receptors shown here come from a man aged 50 to 59 with renal cell carcinoma.

The chain recombines TRBV5-4 with TRBJ2-1; D is uncertain. The germline V and J ends were trimmed by 4 bases and 4 bases, with 6 bases remaining between them. CDR1 is SGHNT and CDR2 is YYREEE in the germline V gene (reference sequence). The CDR3 extends over 12 amino acids. The CDR3 protein is CASSDRYNEQFF. The CDR3 DNA reads TGTGCCAGCAGCGACCGGTACAATGAGCAGTTCTTC.

This rearrangement joins TRBV30 to TRBJ2-3; the D gene is possibly TRBD1 (5 bases). Germline-derived CDR1 and CDR2 are GTSNPN and SVGIG (reference sequence). The V end lost 4 bases, the J end lost 2 bases, and 19 bases lay between the germline ends. This CDR3 contains 16 residues. Here the CDR3 DNA reads TGTGCCTGGAAGGAGAAGGGGCCCATCCCCACAGATACGCAGTATTTT. Protein: CAWKEKGPIPTDTQYF.

This clone occurred a few times. The CDR3 region is CASSVLAGGSEQYF. CDR3 bases: TGTGCCAGCAGTGTCCTAGCGGGAGGGTCTGAGCAGTACTTC. The V call is TRBV6-5, the J call TRBJ2-7, with 12 positions matching TRBD2. The V and J ends lost 5 bases and 7 bases, in that order; junction bases with no gene match: 6. Per the germline V gene, CDR1 is MNHEY and CDR2 is SVGAGI. The CDR3 runs 14 residues.

The rearrangement links TRBV5-4 to TRBJ1-2, with 8 positions matching TRBD1. The germline V gene encodes CDR1 SGHNT and CDR2 YYREEE (reference sequence). This CDR3 contains 14 residues. J gave up 6 bases and V 2 bases, and 6 bases lay outside the gene matches. CDR3 in DNA: TGTGCCAGCAGCTTAGGGCAGGGGGCGGATGGCTACACCTTC. Translation: CASSLGQGADGYTF. The full variable domain, in which reference TRBV5-4 and TRBJ1-2 provide the parts outside the CDR3, is ETGVTQSPTHLIKTRGQQVTLRCSSQSGHNTVSWYQQALGQGPQFIFQYYREEENGRGNFPPRFSGLQFPNYSSELNVNALELDDSALYLCASSLGQGADGYTFGSGTRLTVV.

The V and J genes are TRBV2 and TRBJ2-1; 8 positions agree with TRBD2. V was pared by 8 bases and J by 9 bases, with 9 bases of the junction left unmatched. The CDR3 contains 13 residues. Germline CDR1 reads SNHLY; CDR2 reads FYNNEI. The CDR3 sequence is CASQTTSVSEQFF. Here the CDR3 DNA reads TGTGCCAGCCAAACGACTAGCGTTAGTGAGCAGTTCTTC.

This clone occurred once. J is TRBJ2-1 and V is TRBV5-1; unclear D gene. CDR1 and CDR2 (germline): SGHRS, YFSETQ. Between the trimmed V and J ends, which lost 0 bases and 7 bases, there was a span of 5 bases. This CDR3 comprises 12 residues. CDR3 residues: CASSLGGNEQFF. CDR3 in DNA: TGCGCCAGCAGCTTGGGGGGTAATGAGCAGTTCTTC.

J is TRBJ2-3 and V is TRBV7-9, with D tentatively TRBD2 (5 bases). This CDR3 spans 14 amino acids. V was trimmed by 5 bases and J by 6 bases, leaving 15 bases between them. Germline CDR1 reads SEHNR; CDR2 reads FQNEAQ (reference sequence). CDR3 in amino acids: CASSPGLGSDTQYF. Written as DNA, the CDR3 is TGTGCCAGCAGCCCCGGGCTTGGGAGCGATACGCAGTATTTT. The variable domain in full, completed from reference TRBV7-9 and TRBJ2-3, reads DTGVSQNPRHKITKRGQNVTFRCDPISEHNRLYWYRQTLGQGPEFLTYFQNEAQLEKSRLLSDRFSAERPKGSFSTLEIQRTEQGDSAMYLCASSPGLGSDTQYFGPGTRLTVL.

This clone is classed as large. The rearrangement joins TRBV29-1 to TRBJ1-2, with D tentatively TRBD1 (5 bases). This CDR3 is 12 amino acids long. V was shortened by 6 bases and J by 8 bases, with 16 bases between the two germline ends. Germline assignment: CDR1 SQVTM and CDR2 ANQGSEA. In DNA form, the CDR3 reads TGCAGCGTGGTTGACGGGGGTTTAGGCTACACCTTC. It encodes CSVVDGGLGYTF. The full variable domain, in which reference TRBV29-1 and TRBJ1-2 provide the parts outside the CDR3, is SAVISQKPSRDICQRGTSLTIQCQVDSQVTMMFWYRQQPGQSLTLIATANQGSEATYESGFVIDKFPISRPNLTFSTLTVSNMSPEDSSIYLCSVVDGGLGYTFGSGTRLTVV.

This clone came up a few times. The V gene is TRBV15, the J gene TRBJ2-7; no clear D gene. The germline CDR1 and CDR2 sequences are LNHNV and YYDKDF (reference sequence). Trimming stripped 5 bases from V and 1 base from J, with 6 bases between. The CDR3 sequence is 12 residues long. DNA for the CDR3: TGTGCCACCAGCGGGGATTCCTACGAGCAGTACTTC. As protein: CATSGDSYEQYF.